The T cell receptor (beta chain) under discussion was sequenced for a study of shared clonotypes between healthy human individuals. Whole-study findings and limits: There were few donors, and this limited the genetic and exposure-history diversity represented.

Produced via immunoSEQ multiplex PCR; TCRdb's table is partial and in-frame only. The table includes 2 million to 2.5 million clones, about 95% detected once. As concerns this clone: Antigen specificity is unknown.

The naive CD8 population came from CD45RO-negative cells selected for CCR7, without terminally differentiated effector memory CD45RA+ cells. With V trimmed by 1 base and J by 2 bases, 4 bases remained unmatched. Germline V gene sequence: CDR1 SGHRS, CDR2 YFSETQ. The CDR3 length is 16 residues. The TCR sequence derives from a man younger than 30 in good health. The sequencing sample was made of naive CD8+ T cells sorted from blood. The chain couples TRBV5-1 to TRBJ1-3; TRBD1 matches 9 bases. Here the CDR3 reads CASSLRGQGTGNTIYF. DNA for the CDR3: TGCGCCAGCAGCTTGCGGGGACAGGGAACTGGAAACACCATATATTTT.